This passage covers 31 T cell receptor beta chains from one sample sequenced in a study of vaccination and CD4 T cells after COVID-19. Regarding treatment: approximately 10-day PBMC culture with coronavirus spike peptide pools or control peptides (ViraFEST assay). No antigen has been identified for these receptors. The assay that was used to sequence DNA from cultured CD4+ T cells was the Oncomine TCR Beta short-read assay. TCRdb independently ran MiXCR on the PCR reads; one entry per CDR3 protein. This table holds roughly 20,000 distinct CDR3 sequences, roughly 40% found once. Sequenced material: CD4+ T cells from blood, cultured in vitro, taken after SARS-CoV-2 vaccination. These receptors all come from a human donor who had recovered from COVID-19.

The CDR3 reads CASSIGTSNYEQYF. CDR3 nucleotide sequence: TGTGCCAGCAGTATCGGGACATCCAACTACGAGCAGTACTTC. The J gene is TRBJ2-7, the V gene TRBV6-1; D may be TRBD1 (6 bases). CDR3 length equals 14 residues. The germline V gene encodes CDR1 MNHNS and CDR2 SASEGT. V was trimmed by 5 bases and J by 3 bases, leaving 14 bases between them.

This clonotype was detected once. V usage is TRBV12-3 or TRBV12-4 and J usage is TRBJ1-5; D uncertain. Trimming left V 6 bases short and J 2 bases short, with 8 bases between. The CDR3 covers 13 residues. CDR3 nucleotides: TGTGCCAGCAGGTTGTCGGGCAATCAGCCCCAGCATTTT. Amino acids: CASRLSGNQPQHF.

This clonotype was detected a few times. The rearrangement joins TRBV5-1 to TRBJ2-5, with 7 positions matching TRBD2. Germline lookup yields CDR1 SGHRS and CDR2 YFSETQ. V trimming: 4 bases; J trimming: 5 bases; junction bases outside the gene matches: 14. The CDR3 is made up of 16 amino acids. CDR3 loop: CASSLGATSPGETQYF. The DNA of the CDR3 is TGCGCCAGCAGCCTAGGGGCGACTAGCCCGGGGGAGACCCAGTACTTC.

In this sample, this clonotype turned up once. The J gene is TRBJ2-7, the V gene TRBV19; the D gene is possibly TRBD2 (5 bases). The germline V gene has CDR1 LNHDA and CDR2 SQIVND (reference sequence). V lost 5 bases, J lost 6 bases, and 11 bases lay in between. The CDR3 runs to 12 residues. The CDR3 DNA sequence: TGTGCCAGTAGTCCGGGAATCGGCGAGCAGTACTTC. Its protein product is CASSPGIGEQYF.

J is TRBJ1-5 and V is TRBV6-5; TRBD1 is a possible D gene (5 bases). CDR1 is MNHEY and CDR2 is SVGAGI in the germline V gene. The CDR3 consists of 18 residues. V lost 2 bases to trimming and J lost 1 base, with 18 bases between them. The CDR3 spells CASSYGAWGGRSNQPQHF. In DNA form, the CDR3 reads TGTGCCAGCAGTTACGGCGCGTGGGGGGGTCGGAGCAATCAGCCCCAGCATTTT.

The chain carries TRBV27 and TRBJ1-5, with 7 bases matching TRBD1. Germline loops: CDR1 MNHEY, CDR2 SMNVEV (reference sequence). The junction had 11 bases not matched to a gene; V was cut back by 4 bases and J by 2 bases. CDR3 size: 17 residues. The CDR3 spells CASSSRQGLYGNQPQHF. CDR3 coding DNA: TGTGCCAGCAGTTCCCGACAGGGCTTGTATGGCAATCAGCCCCAGCATTTT.

The chain is built from TRBV7-2 and TRBJ1-2, with TRBD1 identical over 7 bases. The CDR3 is 14 amino acids. With V trimmed by 3 bases and J by 8 bases, 9 bases remained unmatched. Germline-derived CDR1 and CDR2 are SGHTA and FQGNSA. The CDR3 loop reads CASSFSGQAAGYTF. Here the CDR3 DNA reads TGTGCCAGCAGCTTCTCAGGACAGGCGGCCGGCTACACCTTC.

This clonotype was detected only a few times. The CDR3 DNA is TGTGCCAGCGGGGTCTTGGACCTGACGGACGGCTACACCTTC. Its protein product is CASGVLDLTDGYTF. This chain joins TRBV7-9 and TRBJ1-2, with D unresolved. This CDR3 spans 14 amino acids. Deletions cut 8 bases from V and 8 bases from J, with 21 bases between. The germline CDR1 and CDR2 sequences are SEHNR and FQNEAQ (reference sequence).

The chain combines TRBV30 with TRBJ1-2, with 7 bases fitting TRBD1. CDR1 GTSNPN and CDR2 SVGIG come from the germline V gene (reference sequence). V gave up 1 base and J gave up 8 bases; unmatched junction bases: 7. The CDR3 is 13 residues long. For the CDR3, the DNA is TGTGCCTGGAGTGCCACGCAGGGGGGAGGCTACACCTTC. It codes for CAWSATQGGGYTF.

The chain uses TRBV6-2 or TRBV6-3 and TRBJ2-7; no clear D gene. The CDR3 covers 11 residues. The germline V gene has CDR1 MNHEY and CDR2 SVGEGT. V lost 3 bases, J lost 12 bases, and 12 bases lay in between. The CDR3 bases are TGTGCCAGCAGTTATGGCGGAACCCTGTACTTC. It yields the protein CASSYGGTLYF.

The CDR3, as DNA: TGTGCCAGCAGCTTAGGACAGCTCTATGGCTACACCTTC. It is translated as CASSLGQLYGYTF. The rearrangement joins TRBV7-2 to TRBJ1-2; tentatively, D is TRBD1 (5 bases). Per the germline V gene, CDR1 is SGHTA and CDR2 is FQGNSA. V dropped 1 base and J dropped 4 bases, with 7 bases sitting between them. This CDR3 has 13 amino acids.

This clonotype was picked up one time. The chain recombines TRBV20-1 with TRBJ1-4; D gene unclear. Per germline, CDR1 DFQATT and CDR2 SNEGSKA (reference sequence). The CDR3 spans 14 residues. The V and J ends lost 2 bases and 7 bases respectively, with 14 bases between them. CDR3 DNA sequence: TGCAGTGCTAGAAGTCTGGGTGGCGGTGAAAAACTGTTTTTT. Amino acids: CSARSLGGGEKLFF.

CDR3 sequence reads: CASSRQNTEAFF. CDR3 coding DNA: TGTGCCAGCAGTCGCCAGAACACTGAAGCTTTCTTT. The chain uses TRBV6-1 and TRBJ1-1; D remains unclear. The CDR3 contains 12 residues. The germline CDR1 and CDR2 sequences are MNHNS and SASEGT. The ends were cut back, 5 bases at V and 1 base at J, with 5 bases in the middle.

The V and J genes are TRBV7-9 and TRBJ2-7; 7 bases fit TRBD1. The length of the CDR3 is 13 residues. Trimming took 10 bases from V and 0 from J; bases not matched to a gene: 6. The germline gives CDR1 SEHNR, CDR2 FQNEAQ (reference sequence). The CDR3 here is CATNGDSSYEQYF. CDR3 DNA: TGTGCCACAAACGGGGACAGCTCCTACGAGCAGTACTTC.

As concerns this clonotype: The junction does not match germline at one end; this may be a read error. The chain couples TRBV20-1 to TRBJ2-2; D is unresolved. Germline V gene data show CDR1 as DFQATT and CDR2 as SNEGSKA (reference sequence). The CDR3 extends over 14 amino acids. This chain's CDR3 is CSARGPYNTGELFF. CDR3 in DNA: TGCAGCGCTAGAGGTCCGTATAACACCGGGGAGCTGTTTTTT.

The chain recombines TRBV7-2 with TRBJ2-7; 8 bases match TRBD2. Germline V gene data show CDR1 as SGHTA and CDR2 as FQGNSA. Trimming cost V 2 bases and J 1 base; bases outside gene matches: 4. This CDR3 is built from 15 residues. Here the CDR3 DNA reads TGTGCCAGCAGCTTATTTCCTAGCGGGTCCTACGAGCAGTACTTC. As protein: CASSLFPSGSYEQYF.

This clonotype has just one count. In nucleotides, the CDR3 is TGTGCCAGCAGCTCCCCCTTCACCGGGGAGCTGTTTTTT. It encodes CASSSPFTGELFF. The V and J genes are TRBV7-2 and TRBJ2-2; unclear D gene. The CDR3 runs to 13 residues. Germline lookup yields CDR1 SGHTA and CDR2 FQGNSA. V dropped 4 bases and J dropped 4 bases, with 7 bases sitting between them.

This clonotype turned up a few times. The chain carries TRBV6-1 and TRBJ1-2, with 10 bases matching TRBD1. This CDR3 comprises 16 residues. Germline lookup yields CDR1 MNHNS and CDR2 SASEGT. V was pared by 6 bases and J by 3 bases, with 10 bases of the junction left unmatched. Here the CDR3 DNA reads TGTGCCAGCAGGGAGGGTGACAGGGGGCGCGACTATGGCTACACCTTC. It yields the protein CASREGDRGRDYGYTF.

With respect to this clonotype: The conserved final phenylalanine or tryptophan is absent from the CDR3, which likely points to a read error. This chain links TRBV20-1 with TRBJ1-6; tentatively, D is TRBD1 (5 bases). This CDR3 is built from 13 residues. Trimming took off 2 bases at V and 10 bases at J, with 12 bases between the two ends. The germline gives CDR1 DFQATT, CDR2 SNEGSKA (reference sequence). CDR3 DNA: TGCAGTGCTAGACAGGGCTTTAACTCACCCCTCCACCTT. This sequence encodes CSARQGFNSPLHL.

V usage is TRBV19 and J usage is TRBJ1-1; D is ambiguous. This CDR3 spans 13 amino acids. CDR1 is LNHDA, CDR2 SQIVND, per germline (reference sequence). Trimming left V 3 bases short and J 1 base short, with 6 bases between. In DNA form, the CDR3 reads TGTGCCAGTAGTATGGACCGGAACACTGAAGCTTTCTTT. It encodes CASSMDRNTEAFF.

Only a few counts were recorded for this clonotype. V is TRBV6-1 and J is TRBJ2-1; 7 bases are shared with TRBD2. Per germline, CDR1 MNHNS and CDR2 SASEGT. Trimming removed 6 bases from V and 3 bases from J; junction bases left unmatched: 2. The CDR3 consists of 13 residues. The CDR3 spells CASRGDYYNEQFF. DNA of the CDR3: TGTGCCAGCAGGGGGGACTACTACAATGAGCAGTTCTTC.

The J gene is TRBJ2-7, the V gene TRBV6-5; possible D gene TRBD1, 6 bases. V lost 4 bases and J 3 bases, leaving 13 bases between the germline ends. Germline lookup yields CDR1 MNHEY and CDR2 SVGAGI. The length of the CDR3 is 14 residues. The CDR3 coding sequence is TGTGCCAGCAGTTCACAGGGACCCCTCTACGAGCAGTACTTC. It encodes CASSSQGPLYEQYF.

The chain has TRBV2 and TRBJ1-2; D is unresolved. CDR3 length: 13 residues. From germline, CDR1 is SNHLY and CDR2 FYNNEI. V gave up 2 bases and J gave up 0 bases, with 4 bases separating them. CDR3 sequence reads: CASSETANYGYTF. The CDR3 DNA reads as TGTGCCAGCAGTGAAACGGCTAACTATGGCTACACCTTC. The complete variable domain, with remaining parts taken from reference TRBV2 and TRBJ1-2, reads EPEVTQTPSHQVTQMGQEVILRCVPISNHLYFYWYRQILGQKVEFLVSFYNNEISEKSEIFDDQFSVERPDGSNFTLKIRSTKLEDSAMYFCASSETANYGYTFGSGTRLTVV.

This clonotype was observed a handful of times. The rearrangement uses TRBV20-1 and TRBJ1-1; D uncertain. CDR3 length equals 12 residues. Germline CDR1 reads DFQATT; CDR2 reads SNEGSKA (reference sequence). V gave up 0 bases and J gave up 3 bases, with 5 bases separating them. CDR3: CSAREGYTEAFF. For the CDR3, the DNA is TGCAGTGCTAGAGAGGGGTACACTGAAGCTTTCTTT.

DNA of the CDR3: TGTGCCAGCAGAACACTAGCGGGATACAATGAGCAGTTCTTC. It encodes CASRTLAGYNEQFF. The V call is TRBV7-8, the J call TRBJ2-1, with TRBD2 identical over 10 bases. Germline assignment: CDR1 SGHVS and CDR2 FQNEAQ. The V and J ends lost 6 bases and 4 bases, in that order; junction bases with no gene match: 3. CDR3 length equals 14 residues. The full variable domain, with the rest looked up from reference TRBV7-8 and TRBJ2-1, is GAGVSQSPRYKVAKRGQDVALRCDPISGHVSLFWYQQALGQGPEFLTYFQNEAQLDKSGLPSDRFFAERPEGSVSTLKIQRTQQEDSAVYLCASRTLAGYNEQFFGPGTRLTVL.

This clonotype was picked up a small number of times. The J gene is TRBJ2-5, the V gene TRBV5-5; 13 bases align to TRBD2. V dropped 1 base and J dropped 5; count of bases not matched to a gene: 8. This CDR3 is 17 amino acids long. Germline V lookup: CDR1 SGHKS, CDR2 YYEKEE (reference sequence). DNA of the CDR3: TGTGCCAGCAGCTTGCGACTAGCGGGAGGAAGGGGGGAGACCCAGTACTTC. Protein sequence: CASSLRLAGGRGETQYF. The complete variable domain, with remaining parts taken from reference TRBV5-5 and TRBJ2-5, reads DAGVTQSPTHLIKTRGQQVTLRCSPISGHKSVSWYQQVLGQGPQFIFQYYEKEERGRGNFPDRFSARQFPNYSSELNVNALLLGDSALYLCASSLRLAGGRGETQYFGPGTRLLVL.

This clonotype was seen only a few times. This sequence joins TRBV27 and TRBJ2-7, with D perhaps TRBD1 (6 bases). The CDR3 runs 15 residues. V lost 5 bases, J lost 3 bases, and 17 bases lay in between. Germline V gives CDR1 MNHEY, CDR2 SMNVEV (reference sequence). CDR3 region: CASSPTGTRNYEQYF. CDR3 DNA: TGTGCCAGCAGTCCCACCGGGACAAGAAACTACGAGCAGTACTTC.

The chain combines TRBV28 with TRBJ2-6; no definite D call. Deletions cut 1 base from V and 0 bases from J, with 10 bases between. Germline CDR1 reads MDHEN; CDR2 reads SYDVKM. This CDR3 is built from 17 residues. CDR3 amino acids: CASSLSGASSGANVLTF. The CDR3 DNA follows: TGTGCCAGCAGTTTATCAGGTGCTAGCTCTGGGGCCAACGTCCTGACTTTC.

The gene calls are TRBV7-3 and TRBJ2-3; TRBD1 is a possible D gene (6 bases). V gave up 5 bases and J gave up 5 bases, with 14 bases separating them. The CDR3 contains 14 residues. Per the germline V gene, CDR1 is SGHTA and CDR2 is FQGTGA. CDR3 DNA sequence: TGTGCCAGCAGCCTTGAGGGGGTTGGAGATACGCAGTATTTT. Amino acid sequence: CASSLEGVGDTQYF.

The chain recombines TRBV29-1 with TRBJ2-2, with D unclear. The CDR3 has 13 residues. The V end lost 3 bases, the J end lost 1 base, and 6 bases lay between the germline ends. CDR1 SQVTM and CDR2 ANQGSEA come from the germline V gene. Written as DNA, the CDR3 is TGCAGCGTTGATAGGCAGAACACCGGGGAGCTGTTTTTT. This sequence encodes CSVDRQNTGELFF.

The chain couples TRBV5-1 to TRBJ1-6, with TRBD1 matching 8 bases. Germline CDR1 is SGHRS and CDR2 is YFSETQ. V was pared by 0 bases and J by 0 bases, with 14 bases of the junction left unmatched. The CDR3 is made up of 21 amino acids. The CDR3 here is CASSLGGQGILPSSYNSPLHF. CDR3 nucleotides: TGCGCCAGCAGCTTGGGTGGACAGGGCATTCTACCGAGCTCCTATAATTCACCCCTCCACTTT.